Shown below are 19 T cell receptor beta chains from a single sample sequenced in a study of CD8+CD57+ T cells in acquired aplastic anemia. The template for TCR beta VDJ and CDR3 sequence profiling was genomic DNA. TCRdb processed the reads anew with MiXCR; each CDR3 protein has one entry. Among under 250,000 distinct CDR3 sequences listed, about a third were seen once. Sequencing was done on a sample of sorted CD4+, CD8+, or CD8+CD57+ T cells (not recorded which) from PBMCs. The receptor source for this set is a human donor in good health, serving as a control.

In this sample, this clonotype turned up a few times. The V call is TRBV24-1, the J call TRBJ1-1; 7 bases fit TRBD1. The V gene end was trimmed by 4 bases and the J gene end by 9 bases; junction bases not matched to a gene: 7. The CDR3 length is 13 residues. Germline values: CDR1 KGHDR, CDR2 SFDVKD. The CDR3 spells CATSELTTGKAFF. The DNA of the CDR3 is TGTGCCACCAGTGAGCTCACGACAGGGAAAGCTTTCTTT.

This clonotype came up many times. The gene calls are TRBV3-1 and TRBJ1-2; D not resolved. Germline loops: CDR1 LGHDT, CDR2 YNNKEL (reference sequence). The ends were cut back, 4 bases at V and 6 bases at J, with 12 bases in the middle. There are 13 residues in the CDR3. CDR3 protein: CASSPKSVNGYTF. In DNA, the CDR3 is TGTGCCAGCAGCCCGAAGAGTGTTAATGGCTACACCTTC.

This clonotype appeared many times. The V gene is TRBV10-3, the J gene TRBJ2-1; D ambiguous. Per germline, CDR1 ENHRY and CDR2 SYGVKD. Trimming cost V 5 bases and J 5 bases, with 7 bases left between them. The CDR3 consists of 12 residues. The CDR3 DNA follows: TGTGCCATCAGTTCACGGCACAATGAGCAGTTCTTC. Its protein is CAISSRHNEQFF.

This clonotype was seen repeatedly, ten times or more. This chain joins TRBV19 and TRBJ1-1; possibly TRBD1 for D (6 bases). In germline, CDR1 is LNHDA, CDR2 SQIVND (reference sequence). The CDR3 is 11 amino acids. The V gene lost 8 bases and the J gene lost 10 bases, with 14 bases spanning the gap. DNA for the CDR3: TGTGCCAGTCGGGGGGGCAGGGTAGCTTTCTTT. It specifies CASRGGRVAFF.

This clonotype was detected many times. This chain connects TRBV29-1 to TRBJ2-5, with TRBD1 matching 8 bases. The V segment lost 6 bases and the J segment 5 bases; nucleotides outside the gene matches: 11. The germline V gene has CDR1 SQVTM and CDR2 ANQGSEA. CDR3 size: 14 residues. CDR3 sequence reads: CSVDYRGDRETQYF. For the CDR3, the DNA is TGCAGCGTGGACTACAGGGGGGATAGGGAGACCCAGTACTTC.

V usage is TRBV6-1 and J usage is TRBJ1-3, with D perhaps TRBD1 (5 bases). Germline CDR1 is MNHNS and CDR2 is SASEGT. The CDR3 length is 13 residues. Deletions cut 11 bases from V and 0 bases from J, with 11 bases between. This chain's CDR3 is CAAGGGSGNTIYF. CDR3 coding DNA: TGTGCCGCCGGGGGGGGCTCTGGAAACACCATATATTTT.

This clonotype was counted at least ten times. The chain is built from TRBV5-5 and TRBJ2-5; D gene uncertain. The V gene lost 0 bases and the J gene lost 3 bases, with 21 bases spanning the gap. The CDR3 covers 18 residues. The germline V gene encodes CDR1 SGHKS and CDR2 YYEKEE (reference sequence). Written as DNA, the CDR3 is TGTGCCAGCAGCTTGGTCTATGTTATGGCCGCACGTGAAGAGACCCAGTACTTC. Protein sequence: CASSLVYVMAAREETQYF.

The table lists this clonotype with many counts. The gene calls are TRBV20-1 and TRBJ1-2, with D tentatively TRBD1 (6 bases). V was shortened by 2 bases and J by 2 bases, with 15 bases between the two germline ends. This CDR3 region has 15 residues. From germline, CDR1 is DFQATT and CDR2 SNEGSKA (reference sequence). DNA of the CDR3: TGCAGTGCTAGACGGCAAGGCGGACAGAACTATGGCTACACCTTC. Protein: CSARRQGGQNYGYTF.

The sample holds many counts of this clonotype. V gene TRBV7-2 combines with J gene TRBJ1-3, with TRBD1 identical over 11 bases. CDR3 length: 13 residues. With V trimmed by 7 bases and J by 7 bases, 3 bases remained unmatched. Per the germline V gene, CDR1 is SGHTA and CDR2 is FQGNSA. This chain's CDR3 is CASTRDRGNTIYF. The CDR3 coding sequence is TGTGCCAGCACGCGGGACAGGGGGAACACCATATATTTT.

The gene calls are TRBV5-4 and TRBJ2-7, with TRBD1 matching 9 bases. This CDR3 is built from 15 residues. Per the germline V gene, CDR1 is SGHNT and CDR2 is YYREEE (reference sequence). Trimming removed 3 bases from V and 1 base from J; junction bases left unmatched: 5. In DNA form, the CDR3 reads TGTGCCAGCAGCTACCGGGACAGGGAGTCCTACGAGCAGTACTTC. Amino acids: CASSYRDRESYEQYF.

V gene TRBV24-1 combines with J gene TRBJ2-2; possible D gene TRBD1, 5 bases. Germline V gene sequence: CDR1 KGHDR, CDR2 SFDVKD. V was cut by 4 bases and J by 1 base, with 12 bases left in between. The CDR3 runs 16 residues. The CDR3 loop reads CATSDGETVNTGELFF. The CDR3 DNA reads as TGTGCCACCAGTGACGGCGAGACAGTGAACACCGGGGAGCTGTTTTTT.

Of note for this clonotype: This could be a read error, since a much larger clone is one nucleotide away. The chain uses TRBV7-9 and TRBJ1-1; D call uncertain. Per the germline V gene, CDR1 is SEHNR and CDR2 is FQNEAQ (reference sequence). This CDR3 spans 15 amino acids. CDR3 residues: CASSLEGLTNTEALF. As DNA, the CDR3 is TGTGCCAGCAGCTTAGAAGGACTGACGAACACTGAAGCTCTCTTT.

The chain recombines TRBV20-1 with TRBJ2-1; a possible D gene is TRBD2 (6 bases). Germline CDR1 reads DFQATT; CDR2 reads SNEGSKA (reference sequence). The CDR3 is 12 residues long. Between the trimmed V and J ends, which lost 4 bases and 8 bases, there was a span of 12 bases. CDR3 coding DNA: TGCAGTGCTAAACGACTAGTCGATGAGCAGTTCTTC. Protein product: CSAKRLVDEQFF.

The chain links TRBV30 to TRBJ2-7, with a tentative D call TRBD1 (7 bases). The germline V gene encodes CDR1 GTSNPN and CDR2 SVGIG (reference sequence). V dropped 3 bases and J dropped 2 bases, with 11 bases sitting between them. This CDR3 is 13 amino acids long. The CDR3 DNA is TGTGCCTGGAGCGCGGGACAGCCCTACGAGCAGTACTTC. Translating it yields CAWSAGQPYEQYF.

The rearrangement joins TRBV5-1 to TRBJ2-3; D possibly corresponds to TRBD1 (5 bases). Between the trimmed V and J ends, which lost 6 bases and 4 bases, there was a span of 18 bases. Germline CDR1 and CDR2: SGHRS and YFSETQ. The CDR3 runs to 15 residues. The CDR3 sequence: CASNPEAGLPDTQYF. The DNA for the CDR3 is TGCGCCAGCAACCCCGAGGCAGGGCTCCCAGATACGCAGTATTTT.

This clonotype was found a few times. V gene TRBV5-1 combines with J gene TRBJ2-1; TRBD2 agrees at 7 bases. Germline CDR1 reads SGHRS; CDR2 reads YFSETQ. The CDR3 is 14 amino acids. V shed 7 bases and J 7 bases; nucleotides not matched to a gene: 11. CDR3 nucleotide sequence: TGCGCCAGCTACGCGGGCGGGAGTGAGAATGAGCAGTTCTTC. Translated: CASYAGGSENEQFF.

This clonotype was detected a few times. The rearrangement links TRBV5-1 to TRBJ1-1; possibly TRBD1 for D (5 bases). The V end was cut by 0 bases, the J end by 1 base, with 10 bases between. The CDR3 loop spans 15 amino acids. Germline assignment: CDR1 SGHRS and CDR2 YFSETQ. DNA for the CDR3: TGCGCCAGCAGCTTGGTGGGCAGGGAGAACACTGAAGCTTTCTTT. It translates to CASSLVGRENTEAFF.

The sample holds many counts of this clonotype. DNA of the CDR3: TGTGCCAGCAGTTATAGGGGTTATTCACCCCTCCACTTT. This encodes CASSYRGYSPLHF. The chain joins TRBV6-5 to TRBJ1-6, with D tentatively TRBD1 (5 bases). Per germline, CDR1 MNHEY and CDR2 SVGAGI. Deletions cut 3 bases from V and 8 bases from J, with 8 bases between. This CDR3 comprises 13 residues.

J is TRBJ1-5 and V is TRBV20-1, with D tentatively TRBD1 (5 bases). The CDR3 runs 12 residues. Deletions cut 5 bases from V and 4 bases from J, with 9 bases between. Looked up from germline, CDR1 is DFQATT and CDR2 is SNEGSKA (reference sequence). As DNA, the CDR3 is TGCAGTGCTGTGGACACAAATCAGCCCCAGCATTTT. It is translated as CSAVDTNQPQHF.